Detailed here is one T cell receptor (beta chain). This clone has a single count. Its binding antigen is unknown. Base-call qualities are not available, and no considerably larger clone is one nucleotide away. The data stem from a study of control samples from healthy donors and cancer patients (TCRdb year 2020). CDR1 and CDR2, looked up from the germline V gene, are SGHTA and FQGTGA. V is clipped by 5 bases and J by 5 bases, and the sequence between their germline boundaries is 18 bases long. The CDR3 starts with the cysteine, ends with the phenylalanine, and has 16 residues. Solely the CDR3 DNA is kept, with 48 bases framed from the first base. Libraries were built with the immunoSEQ multiplex PCR assay. TCRdb took over this immuneACCESS table, retaining in-frame rearrangements with V and J assigned. Such tables are incomplete; in checked studies, under half of the missing clones stem from an unresolved V gene, and the remainder is unexplained. The sample data list 140,000 to 150,000 clones, and roughly 93% of these were observed just once. The ten largest clones represent around 5.4% of the sample.

Material for sequencing was blood. The receptor's source is a young man in good health. The chain is made from TRBV7-3 and TRBJ2-2; TRBD2 is perhaps the D gene, given 5 matching bases. The nucleotide sequence reads as follows: TGTGCCAGCAGCCTACACAACACTAGAATGACCGGGGAGCTGTTTTTT. It translates as CASSLHNTRMTGELFF.